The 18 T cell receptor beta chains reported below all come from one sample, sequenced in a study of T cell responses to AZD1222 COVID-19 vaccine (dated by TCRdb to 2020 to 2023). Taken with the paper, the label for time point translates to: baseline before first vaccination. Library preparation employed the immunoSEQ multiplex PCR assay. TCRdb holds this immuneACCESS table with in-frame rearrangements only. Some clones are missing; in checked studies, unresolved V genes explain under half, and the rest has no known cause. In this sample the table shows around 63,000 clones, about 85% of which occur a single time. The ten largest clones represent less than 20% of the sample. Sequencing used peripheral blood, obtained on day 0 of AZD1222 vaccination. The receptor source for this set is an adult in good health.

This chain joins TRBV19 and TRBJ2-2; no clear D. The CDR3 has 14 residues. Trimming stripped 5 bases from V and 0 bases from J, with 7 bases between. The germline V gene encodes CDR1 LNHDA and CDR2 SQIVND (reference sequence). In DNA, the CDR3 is TGTGCCAGTAGTCCGAGCGCGAACACCGGGGAGCTGTTTTTT. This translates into CASSPSANTGELFF.

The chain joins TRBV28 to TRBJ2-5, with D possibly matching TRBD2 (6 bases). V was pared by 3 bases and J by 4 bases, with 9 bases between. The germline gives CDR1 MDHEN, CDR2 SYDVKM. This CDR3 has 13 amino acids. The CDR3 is CASSLVGGETQYF. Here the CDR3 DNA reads TGTGCCAGCAGTTTGGTGGGGGGAGAGACCCAGTACTTC.

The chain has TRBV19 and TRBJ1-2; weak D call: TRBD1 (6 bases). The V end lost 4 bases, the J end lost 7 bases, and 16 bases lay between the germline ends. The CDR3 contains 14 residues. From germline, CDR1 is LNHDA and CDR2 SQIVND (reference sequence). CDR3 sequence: CASSTGQRRGGYTF. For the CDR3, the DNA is TGTGCCAGTAGTACAGGACAGCGTCGCGGTGGCTACACCTTC.

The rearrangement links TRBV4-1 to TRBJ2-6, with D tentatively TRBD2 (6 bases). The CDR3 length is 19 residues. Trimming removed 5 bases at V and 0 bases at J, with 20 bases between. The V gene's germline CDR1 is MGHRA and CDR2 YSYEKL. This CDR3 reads CASSSEQGGSVSGANVLTF. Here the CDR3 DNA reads TGCGCCAGCAGCTCCGAACAAGGAGGGTCCGTCTCTGGGGCCAACGTCCTGACTTTC.

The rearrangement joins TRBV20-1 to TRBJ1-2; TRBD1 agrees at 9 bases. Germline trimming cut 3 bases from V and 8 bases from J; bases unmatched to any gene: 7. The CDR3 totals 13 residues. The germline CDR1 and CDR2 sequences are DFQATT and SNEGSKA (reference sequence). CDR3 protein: CSASDGTGTGYTF. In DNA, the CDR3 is TGCAGTGCTAGTGACGGGACAGGGACCGGCTACACCTTC.

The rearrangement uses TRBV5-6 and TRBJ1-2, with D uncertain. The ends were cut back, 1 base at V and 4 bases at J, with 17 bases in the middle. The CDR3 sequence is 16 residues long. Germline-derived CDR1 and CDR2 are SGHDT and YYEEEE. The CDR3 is CASSLISDPPVYGYTF. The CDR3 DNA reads TGTGCCAGCAGCTTGATATCGGATCCCCCCGTCTATGGCTACACCTTC.

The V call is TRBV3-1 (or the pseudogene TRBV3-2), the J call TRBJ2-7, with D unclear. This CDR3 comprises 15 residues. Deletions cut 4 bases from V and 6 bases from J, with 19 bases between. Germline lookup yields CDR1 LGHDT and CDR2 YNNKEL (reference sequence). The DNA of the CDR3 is TGTGCCAGCAGCCCCTCCCCGGATTCCGTCGGCGAGCAGTACTTC. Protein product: CASSPSPDSVGEQYF.

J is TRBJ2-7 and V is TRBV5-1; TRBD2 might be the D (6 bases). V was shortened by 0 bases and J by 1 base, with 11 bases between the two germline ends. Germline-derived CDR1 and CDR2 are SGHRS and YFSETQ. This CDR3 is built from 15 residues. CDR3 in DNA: TGCGCCAGCAGCTTGGTGGAGGGAAAGTCCTACGAGCAGTACTTC. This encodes CASSLVEGKSYEQYF. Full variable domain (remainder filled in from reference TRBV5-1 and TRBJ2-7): KAGVTQTPRYLIKTRGQQVTLSCSPISGHRSVSWYQQTPGQGLQFLFEYFSETQRNKGNFPGRFSGRQFSNSRSEMNVSTLELGDSALYLCASSLVEGKSYEQYFGPGTRLTVT.

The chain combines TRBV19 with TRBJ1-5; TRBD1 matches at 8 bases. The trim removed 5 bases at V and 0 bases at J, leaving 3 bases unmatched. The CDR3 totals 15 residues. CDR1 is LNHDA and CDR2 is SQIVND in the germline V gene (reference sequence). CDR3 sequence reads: CASSSGQVSNQPQHF. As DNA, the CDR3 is TGTGCCAGTAGTTCGGGACAGGTTAGCAATCAGCCCCAGCATTTT. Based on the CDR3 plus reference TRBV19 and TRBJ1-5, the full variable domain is DGGITQSPKYLFRKEGQNVTLSCEQNLNHDAMYWYRQDPGQGLRLIYYSQIVNDFQKGDIAEGYSVSREKKESFPLTVTSAQKNPTAFYLCASSSGQVSNQPQHFGDGTRLSIL.

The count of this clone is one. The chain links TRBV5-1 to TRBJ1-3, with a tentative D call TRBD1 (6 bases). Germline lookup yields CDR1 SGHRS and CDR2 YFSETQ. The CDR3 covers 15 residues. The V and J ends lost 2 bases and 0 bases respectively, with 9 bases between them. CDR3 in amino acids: CASSLLTGSGNTIYF. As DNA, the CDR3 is TGCGCCAGCAGCTTATTGACAGGCTCTGGAAACACCATATATTTT.

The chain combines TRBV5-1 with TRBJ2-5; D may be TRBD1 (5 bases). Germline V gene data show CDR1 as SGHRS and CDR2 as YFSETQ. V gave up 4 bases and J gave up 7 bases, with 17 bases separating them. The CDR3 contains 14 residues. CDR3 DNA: TGCGCCAGCAGCCCACAGACAGCCTCAGGGACCCAGTACTTC. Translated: CASSPQTASGTQYF.

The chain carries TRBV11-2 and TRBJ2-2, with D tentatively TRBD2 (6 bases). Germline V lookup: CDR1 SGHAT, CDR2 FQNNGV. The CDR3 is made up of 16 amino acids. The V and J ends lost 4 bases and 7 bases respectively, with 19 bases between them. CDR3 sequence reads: CASSSQPPRRDGELFF. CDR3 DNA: TGTGCCAGCAGCTCCCAACCGCCGAGGAGGGACGGGGAGCTGTTTTTT.

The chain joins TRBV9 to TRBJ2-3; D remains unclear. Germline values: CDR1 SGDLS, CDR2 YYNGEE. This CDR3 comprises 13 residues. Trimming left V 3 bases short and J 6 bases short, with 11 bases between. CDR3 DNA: TGTGCCAGCAGCGCGTTGGTTCGGGATACGCAGTATTTT. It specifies CASSALVRDTQYF.

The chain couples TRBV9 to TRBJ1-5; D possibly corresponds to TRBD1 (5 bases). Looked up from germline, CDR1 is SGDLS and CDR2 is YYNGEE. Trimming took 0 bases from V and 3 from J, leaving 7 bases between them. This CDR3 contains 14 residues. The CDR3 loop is CASSVGGPNQPQHF. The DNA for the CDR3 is TGTGCCAGCAGCGTAGGGGGACCCAATCAGCCCCAGCATTTT. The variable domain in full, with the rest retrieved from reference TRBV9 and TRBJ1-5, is DSGVTQTPKHLITATGQRVTLRCSPRSGDLSVYWYQQSLDQGLQFLIQYYNGEERAKGNILERFSAQQFPDLHSELNLSSLELGDSALYFCASSVGGPNQPQHFGDGTRLSIL.

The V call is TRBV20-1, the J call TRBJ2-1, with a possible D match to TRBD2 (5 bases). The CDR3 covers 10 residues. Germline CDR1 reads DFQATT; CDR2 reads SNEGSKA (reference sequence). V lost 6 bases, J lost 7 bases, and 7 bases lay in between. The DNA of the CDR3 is TGCAGTGCAAAGCGGAATGAGCAGTTCTTC. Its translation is CSAKRNEQFF.

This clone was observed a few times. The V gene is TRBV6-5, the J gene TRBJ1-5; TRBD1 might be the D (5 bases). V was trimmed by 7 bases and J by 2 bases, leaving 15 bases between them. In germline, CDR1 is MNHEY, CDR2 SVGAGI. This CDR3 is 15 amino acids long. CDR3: CASMGTRDGNQPQHF. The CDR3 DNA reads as TGTGCCAGCATGGGAACCAGGGACGGCAATCAGCCCCAGCATTTT.

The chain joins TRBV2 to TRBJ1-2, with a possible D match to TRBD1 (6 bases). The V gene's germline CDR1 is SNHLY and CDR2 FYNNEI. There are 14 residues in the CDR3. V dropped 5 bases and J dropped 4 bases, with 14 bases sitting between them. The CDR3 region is CASSIGQSSYGYTF. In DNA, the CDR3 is TGTGCCAGCAGTATCGGACAGTCATCCTATGGCTACACCTTC.

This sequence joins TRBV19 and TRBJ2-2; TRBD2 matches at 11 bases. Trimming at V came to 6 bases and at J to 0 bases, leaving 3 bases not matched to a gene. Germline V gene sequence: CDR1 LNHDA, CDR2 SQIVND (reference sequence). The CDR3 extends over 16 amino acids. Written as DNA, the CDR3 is TGTGCCAGTAGGTCTAGCGGGGGGTCGAACACCGGGGAGCTGTTTTTT. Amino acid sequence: CASRSSGGSNTGELFF.